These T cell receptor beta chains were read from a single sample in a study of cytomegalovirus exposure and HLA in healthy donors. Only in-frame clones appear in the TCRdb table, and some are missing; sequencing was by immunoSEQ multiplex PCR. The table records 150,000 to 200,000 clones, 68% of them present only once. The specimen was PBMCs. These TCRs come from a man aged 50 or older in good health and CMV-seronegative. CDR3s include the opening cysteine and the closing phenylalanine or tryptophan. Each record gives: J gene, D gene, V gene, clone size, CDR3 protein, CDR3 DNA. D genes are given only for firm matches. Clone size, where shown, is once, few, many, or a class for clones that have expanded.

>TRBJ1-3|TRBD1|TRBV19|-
CASSMGQSSGNTIYF
TGTGCCAGTAGTATGGGACAGAGCTCTGGAAACACCATATATTTT
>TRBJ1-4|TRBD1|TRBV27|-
CASSPGWGQGNEKLFF
TGTGCCAGCAGTCCCGGGTGGGGACAGGGTAATGAAAAACTGTTTTTT
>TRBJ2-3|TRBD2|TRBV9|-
CASSPSVGGGAMGDTQYF
TGTGCCAGCAGCCCGTCTGTCGGCGGGGGGGCCATGGGAGATACGCAGTATTTT
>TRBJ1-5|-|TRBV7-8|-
CASSLAQDKRPQHF
TGTGCCAGCAGCTTAGCGCAGGATAAAAGGCCCCAGCATTTT
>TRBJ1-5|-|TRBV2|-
CASNEGTLNQPQHF
TGTGCCAGCAACGAGGGCACCCTAAATCAGCCCCAGCATTTT
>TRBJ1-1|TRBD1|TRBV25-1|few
CASSNRGGTEAFF
TGTGCCAGCAGCAACAGGGGCGGCACTGAAGCTTTCTTT
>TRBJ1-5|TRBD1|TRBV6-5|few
CASSYSNRGNQPQHF
TGTGCCAGCAGTTACTCCAACAGGGGAAATCAGCCCCAGCATTTT
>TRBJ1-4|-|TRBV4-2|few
CASSQRDGEKLFF
TGTGCCAGCAGCCAGCGGGACGGTGAAAAACTGTTTTTT
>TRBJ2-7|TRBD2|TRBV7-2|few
CASSLVSPASGGARYEQYF
TGTGCCAGCAGCTTAGTTAGCCCCGCTAGCGGGGGGGCCAGGTACGAGCAGTACTTC
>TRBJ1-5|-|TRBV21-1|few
CASSKGQANQPQHF
TGTGCCAGCAGCAAGGGACAGGCCAATCAGCCCCAGCATTTT
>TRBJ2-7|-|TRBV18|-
CASSPPGTWDEQYF
TGTGCCAGCTCACCCCCCGGGACTTGGGACGAGCAGTACTTC
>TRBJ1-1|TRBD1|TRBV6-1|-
CASSEYPGQAKAFF
TGTGCCAGCAGTGAATACCCGGGACAGGCGAAAGCTTTCTTT
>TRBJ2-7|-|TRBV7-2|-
CASSFQGRSYEQYF
TGTGCCAGCAGCTTTCAGGGCAGGTCCTACGAGCAGTACTTC
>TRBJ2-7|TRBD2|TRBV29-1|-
CSVKRGTFYEQYF
TGCAGCGTCAAGCGGGGGACCTTCTACGAGCAGTACTTC
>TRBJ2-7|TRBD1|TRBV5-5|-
CASSAPGQGTYEQYF
TGTGCCAGCAGCGCACCGGGACAGGGAACCTACGAGCAGTACTTC
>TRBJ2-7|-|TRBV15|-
CATSRDPPSEQYF
TGTGCCACCAGCAGAGATCCCCCGAGTGAGCAGTACTTC
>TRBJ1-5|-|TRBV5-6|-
CASSLASEVPLDQPQHF
TGTGCCAGCAGCTTGGCTTCCGAGGTACCGCTCGATCAGCCCCAGCATTTT
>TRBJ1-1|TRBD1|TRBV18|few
CASSLDRGNTEAFF
TGTGCCAGCTCACTCGACAGGGGCAACACTGAAGCTTTCTTT
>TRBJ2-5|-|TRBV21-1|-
CASSNGQGQETQYF
TGTGCCAGCAGCAACGGACAGGGGCAAGAGACCCAGTACTTC